This T cell receptor beta chain was captured in a study of blood T cell repertoires in COVID-19. About the research overall: Spain, Italy and the United States supplied samples that represented acute and convalescent COVID-19. The cDNA or gDNA used as material had been derived from T cells, B-cell-depleted T cells, or PBMCs.

The J segment lost 5 bases and the V segment lost 1 base, leaving 4 bases of the junction unmatched. Germline V CDR1 and CDR2: SGHAT, FQNNGV. The CDR3 totals 14 residues. As originally analysed: The authors estimated nucleated cell counts from reference gene primer amplification. Some clones are missing from TCRdb's copy, which holds only in-frame ones; the method was immunoSEQ multiplex PCR. Clone size and V and J calls were adopted from that table, with D and trimming inferred from the DNA. The sample yields some 22,000 clones, around 89% seen once. This clonotype was sampled from a human donor with active COVID-19. The donor label of this sample is uncertain. The chain employs TRBV11-2 and TRBJ1-2, with TRBD1 matching 7 bases. Sequencing was performed on peripheral blood. CDR3 residues: CASSLAGQLYGYTF. CDR3 in DNA: TGTGCCAGCAGCTTAGCGGGACAGTTATATGGCTACACCTTC. The full variable domain, completed using reference TRBV11-2 and TRBJ1-2, is EAGVAQSPRYKIIEKRQSVAFWCNPISGHATLYWYQQILGQGPKLLIQFQNNGVVDDSQLPKDRFSAERLKGVDSTLKIQPAKLEDSAVYLCASSLAGQLYGYTFGSGTRLTVV.